Below are 29 T cell receptor beta chains sequenced from a single sample in a study of post-analysis software for immune sequencing data (dated by TCRdb to between 2015 and 2016). These receptors lack a known antigen. Preparation of the library involved PCR. The instrument given in TCRdb is Illumina HiSeq 2500. To reduce PCR and sequencing biases, unique molecular identifiers were incorporated into the TCR beta cDNA libraries. TCRdb handled the public reads itself, with Q25 trimming in fastp and clone calling in MiXCR, and kept productive beta chains. When rows share a CDR3 protein, they turn into one entry using the most common DNA and genes. The table for this sample lists roughly 650,000 distinct CDR3 sequences; 59% of them were counted only once. The ten largest clones take up around 11% of the sample. Findings and caveats that apply to the study as a whole: Significantly higher frequencies in patients than in controls were found for roughly 5 TRBV segments, including TRBV5-6, TRBV5-1 and TRBV20-1.

The sample consisted of blood. These receptors were taken from a girl aged 2-15 years with multiple sclerosis.

This clonotype was observed a handful of times. This chain uses TRBV12-3 or TRBV12-4 with TRBJ1-2; no clear D. This CDR3 is 12 amino acids long. The V end lost 3 bases, the J end lost 8 bases, and 10 bases lay between the germline ends. CDR3 in DNA: TGTGCCAGCAGTTTGAAAGGGTTCGGCTACACCTTC. The encoded protein is CASSLKGFGYTF.

The count of this clonotype is one. This chain links TRBV6-2 or TRBV6-3 with TRBJ2-1, with TRBD1 identical over 9 bases. The ends lost 6 bases at V and 3 bases at J; junction bases unmatched: 6. Germline values: CDR1 MNHEY, CDR2 SVGEGT. This CDR3 is built from 15 residues. In nucleotides, the CDR3 is TGTGCCAGCAGACACCGGGACAGGGTCTACAATGAGCAGTTCTTC. Amino acid sequence: CASRHRDRVYNEQFF.

The V and J genes are TRBV19 and TRBJ2-1; possibly TRBD1 for D (6 bases). The CDR3 length is 15 residues. V lost 3 bases and J 5 bases, leaving 14 bases between the germline ends. The germline CDR1 and CDR2 sequences are LNHDA and SQIVND (reference sequence). CDR3 region: CASSISRGANNEQFF. CDR3 DNA: TGTGCCAGTAGTATTAGCAGGGGTGCCAACAATGAGCAGTTCTTC.

J is TRBJ2-7 and V is TRBV11-2; 8 nucleotides line up with TRBD1. Trimming removed 1 base from V and 3 bases from J; junction bases left unmatched: 5. The CDR3 is made up of 15 amino acids. The germline V gene has CDR1 SGHAT and CDR2 FQNNGV. CDR3 residues: CASSLGSGTGYEQYF. Written as DNA, the CDR3 is TGTGCCAGCAGCTTAGGATCCGGGACAGGCTACGAGCAGTACTTC. The full variable domain, with the rest looked up from reference TRBV11-2 and TRBJ2-7, is EAGVAQSPRYKIIEKRQSVAFWCNPISGHATLYWYQQILGQGPKLLIQFQNNGVVDDSQLPKDRFSAERLKGVDSTLKIQPAKLEDSAVYLCASSLGSGTGYEQYFGPGTRLTVT.

Comment on this clonotype: It is unclear where the CDR3 begins or ends on the DNA, so no DNA is shown, and the CDR3 is as TCRdb lists it. This chain links TRBV6-5 with TRBJ2-7; the D call in the table, TRBD1, was not verified against the DNA. The CDR3 length is 14 residues, termini included. Germline loops: CDR1 MNHEY, CDR2 SVGAGI. The CDR3 protein is CASSSSTGDSEQYF.

This clonotype was seen just once. The CDR3 region has the DNA TGTGCCAGCAGTACCCGGGACAGCATTTCGGTAGCTTTCTTT. This translates into CASSTRDSISVAFF. J is TRBJ1-1 and V is TRBV12-3 or TRBV12-4, with 7 nucleotides matching TRBD1. Unmatched junction bases numbered 13, after V lost 5 bases and J lost 10 bases. This CDR3 has 14 residues.

This clonotype occurred a few times. J is TRBJ1-2 and V is TRBV7-9, with D perhaps TRBD1 (6 bases). The CDR3 consists of 15 residues. Trimming cost V 5 bases and J 4 bases, with 17 bases left between them. CDR1 and CDR2 (germline): SEHNR, FQNEAQ (reference sequence). The CDR3 loop is CASSPHTGTSYGYTF. As DNA, the CDR3 is TGTGCCAGCAGCCCCCACACAGGGACCTCCTATGGCTACACCTTC.

The chain recombines TRBV5-6 with TRBJ1-5; D call uncertain. The V end was cut by 6 bases, the J end by 2 bases, with 18 bases between. CDR3 size: 16 residues. Germline V gives CDR1 SGHDT, CDR2 YYEEEE. CDR3 sequence reads: CASIMTFSPGNQPQHF. The CDR3, as DNA: TGTGCCAGCATCATGACCTTTAGCCCCGGCAATCAGCCCCAGCATTTT.

The rearrangement joins TRBV4-3 to TRBJ1-1; D ambiguous. CDR3 length equals 15 residues. The V end lost 1 base, the J end lost 8 bases, and 17 bases lay between the germline ends. Germline values: CDR1 LGHNA, CDR2 YSLEER. The CDR3 nucleotides read TGCGCCAGCAGCCAAGGTGTGCGGACCGGCGGCGAAGCTTTCTTT. Translating gives CASSQGVRTGGEAFF.

Turning to this clonotype: One end of the junction fails to match germline, which may point to a read error. The chain's CDR3 is CASRTRTINCGYTF. The CDR3 nucleotides are TGTGCCAGCAGAACACGGACAATCAACTGTGGCTACACCTTC. The chain links TRBV6-6 to TRBJ1-2; D may be TRBD1 (5 bases). This CDR3 has 14 residues. Germline V gives CDR1 MNHNY, CDR2 SVGAGI (reference sequence).

The J gene is TRBJ1-2, the V gene TRBV27; maybe TRBD1 (6 bases). The CDR3 has 16 residues. Germline values: CDR1 MNHEY, CDR2 SMNVEV (reference sequence). V was trimmed by 0 bases and J by 4 bases, leaving 15 bases between them. The CDR3 spells CASSLSAGASLYGYTF. CDR3 bases: TGTGCCAGCAGTTTATCCGCAGGGGCCTCTCTCTATGGCTACACCTTC.

To note about this clonotype: An end of the junction differs from the germline gene, which may be a read error. The chain is built from TRBV7-9 and TRBJ1-6; 8 positions match TRBD1. Germline CDR1 and CDR2: SEHNR and FQNEAQ (reference sequence). The length of the CDR3 is 15 residues. The CDR3 protein is CASSDRQGTSLPLHF. The CDR3, as DNA: TGCGCTAGCAGCGACCGACAGGGGACGTCTCTCCCCCTCCACTTT.

The chain links TRBV20-1 to TRBJ1-2; possibly TRBD1 for D (6 bases). Germline V CDR1 and CDR2: DFQATT, SNEGSKA (reference sequence). The CDR3 contains 14 residues. The ends were cut back, 2 bases at V and 8 bases at J, with 18 bases in the middle. CDR3 coding DNA: TGCAGTGCTAGAATCCCAACAGGGTCGGGCGGCTACACCTTC. Its protein product is CSARIPTGSGGYTF.

The rearrangement joins TRBV12-5 to TRBJ2-1; D is undetermined. V was clipped by 1 base and J by 2 bases, with 9 bases between them. The germline CDR1 and CDR2 sequences are LGHNT and FRNRAP. The CDR3 has 15 amino acids. The chain's CDR3 is CASGLGRTTYNEQFF. The CDR3 DNA sequence: TGTGCTAGTGGTTTGGGCAGAACGACCTACAATGAGCAGTTCTTC.

J is TRBJ2-7 and V is TRBV5-1; D is perhaps TRBD2 (6 bases). CDR1 and CDR2 (germline): SGHRS, YFSETQ. Trimming pared 0 bases from V and 1 base from J, leaving 14 bases between. The CDR3 spans 16 residues. Here the CDR3 DNA reads TGCGCCAGCAGCTTGGCTAGGGCTAGCGCTTCCTACGAGCAGTACTTC. It specifies CASSLARASASYEQYF.

CDR3 sequence reads: CASSLEDSYQETQYF. CDR3 sequence (DNA): TGTGCCAGCAGCTTAGAGGACTCGTACCAAGAGACCCAGTACTTC. V and J are TRBV7-2 and TRBJ2-5, with D possibly being TRBD2 (5 bases). CDR1 and CDR2 (germline): SGHTA, FQGNSA. The V end was cut by 1 base, the J end by 0 bases, with 9 bases between. There are 15 residues in the CDR3.

This chain joins TRBV5-1 and TRBJ2-4; a possible D gene is TRBD2 (5 bases). There are 14 residues in the CDR3. Germline CDR1 is SGHRS and CDR2 is YFSETQ. Trimming took off 2 bases at V and 6 bases at J, with 12 bases between the two ends. CDR3 sequence reads: CASSLGSGLNIQYF. The CDR3 bases are TGCGCCAGCAGCTTAGGCAGCGGATTAAACATTCAGTACTTC.

With respect to this clonotype: One end of the junction is discordant with germline, which a read error may explain. The chain has TRBV5-1 and TRBJ2-1; D remains ambiguous. The CDR3 runs to 17 residues. CDR1 is SGHRS, CDR2 YFSETQ, per germline. The CDR3 bases are TGCGCCAGCAGCTTGGACAGTAGATCCAGCTCCTACAATGGGCAGTTCTTC. Protein sequence: CASSLDSRSSSYNGQFF.

This clonotype has just a few counts. The chain carries TRBV7-9 and TRBJ1-1; 7 bases are shared with TRBD1. Germline values: CDR1 SEHNR, CDR2 FQNEAQ (reference sequence). V was pared by 5 bases and J by 0 bases, with 9 bases of the junction left unmatched. CDR3 size: 16 residues. Written as DNA, the CDR3 is TGTGCCAGCAGCCCGGGGACAGACAACTTGAACACTGAAGCTTTCTTT. This translates into CASSPGTDNLNTEAFF.

This clonotype was observed a single time. The chain uses TRBV18 and TRBJ2-2, with unresolved D. Germline CDR1 reads KGHSH; CDR2 reads LQKENI. The ends were cut back, 3 bases at V and 0 bases at J, with 2 bases in the middle. CDR3 size: 13 residues. CDR3 DNA sequence: TGTGCCAGCTCACCGCCGAACACCGGGGAGCTGTTTTTT. Residues: CASSPPNTGELFF.

The chain recombines TRBV12-3 or TRBV12-4 with TRBJ1-4; D is unclear. CDR3 length equals 15 residues. Deletions cut 6 bases from V and 5 bases from J, with 16 bases between. This chain's CDR3 is CASRYVPQLNEKLFF. The DNA of the CDR3 is TGTGCCAGCAGATACGTACCCCAATTAAATGAAAAACTGTTTTTT.

This chain links TRBV5-1 with TRBJ2-5; D unresolved. The CDR3 has 14 amino acids. Germline values: CDR1 SGHRS, CDR2 YFSETQ. V was cut by 0 bases and J by 0 bases, with 6 bases left in between. The CDR3 DNA reads as TGCGCCAGCAGCTTGGCCGCCAACCAAGAGACCCAGTACTTC. This codes for CASSLAANQETQYF.

This clonotype was recorded a few times. The junction does not match germline at one end; this may be a read error. The chain combines TRBV10-3 with TRBJ2-3; D remains unclear. Per germline, CDR1 ENHRY and CDR2 SYGVKD. This CDR3 contains 12 residues. The CDR3 region is CASSVLTDTQYF. CDR3 sequence (DNA): TGTGCCAGCAGTGTATTAACAGATACGCAGTATTTT.

This clonotype was seen a handful of times. The chain carries TRBV10-1 and TRBJ2-7, with D perhaps being TRBD1 or TRBD2 (6 bases each). The DNA matches TRBJ2-5 better at its end, which makes the J call doubtful. This CDR3 is 13 amino acids long. CDR1 is WNHNN and CDR2 is SYGVQD in the germline V gene (reference sequence). The CDR3 region has the DNA TGCGCCAGCAGTACAGGGAGGTGGGAGACCCAGTACTTC. It encodes CASSTGRWETQYF.

The chain is built from TRBV12-3 or TRBV12-4 and TRBJ2-7; D might be TRBD1 (5 bases). V was cut by 5 bases and J by 0 bases, with 23 bases left in between. This CDR3 comprises 18 residues. The CDR3 DNA reads TGTGCCAGCAGTGTGGAGAGTTCGCGGACACCGGTCTCCTACGAGCAGTACTTC. Residues: CASSVESSRTPVSYEQYF.

This clonotype was seen just once. The genes are TRBV7-9 and TRBJ2-5, with 7 bases identical to TRBD2. This CDR3 is built from 14 residues. Germline V gives CDR1 SEHNR, CDR2 FQNEAQ (reference sequence). Trimming at V came to 3 bases and at J to 1 base, leaving 2 bases not matched to a gene. CDR3 sequence: CASSFAGAQETQYF. CDR3 nucleotides: TGTGCCAGCAGCTTTGCGGGAGCCCAAGAGACCCAGTACTTC.

The genes are TRBV20-1 and TRBJ1-2; D may be TRBD1 (5 bases). This CDR3 has 11 amino acids. Germline loops: CDR1 DFQATT, CDR2 SNEGSKA (reference sequence). The V gene lost 7 bases and the J gene lost 7 bases, with 13 bases spanning the gap. This chain's CDR3 is CSVRQPSGYTF. In nucleotides, the CDR3 is TGCAGTGTACGACAGCCTAGTGGCTACACCTTC.

The chain recombines TRBV2 with TRBJ2-7; TRBD2 matches at 7 bases. This CDR3 has 13 residues. After removal of 8 bases from V and 6 bases from J, the junction contained 10 bases not matched to a gene. Germline values: CDR1 SNHLY, CDR2 FYNNEI. CDR3 protein: CASAAGLLSEQYF. The CDR3, as DNA: TGTGCCAGCGCAGCGGGATTGTTGAGCGAGCAGTACTTC.

This clonotype was counted between two and nine times. V usage is TRBV6-6 and J usage is TRBJ2-3; 7 bases match TRBD1. V gave up 10 bases and J gave up 0 bases; unmatched junction bases: 4. This CDR3 region has 13 residues. Germline V gene sequence: CDR1 MNHNY, CDR2 SVGAGI (reference sequence). The CDR3 sequence is CATGDSSTDTQYF. Here the CDR3 DNA reads TGTGCCACCGGGGACAGTAGCACAGATACGCAGTATTTT.